This T cell receptor beta chain stems from a study of cytomegalovirus exposure and HLA in healthy donors. Germline V lookup: CDR1 KGHSH, CDR2 LQKENI. The CDR3 extends over 14 amino acids. V was shortened by 0 bases and J by 5 bases, with 9 bases between the two germline ends. This clone was picked up a small number of times. Its antigen is not identified. PCR involved 60 Vbeta and 13 Jbeta primers. The repertoire was sequenced with immunoSEQ multiplex PCR; TCRdb's copy has only in-frame clones and lacks some. The sample consists of about 110,000 clones, 70% to 75% of them appearing once. General study results and limits: In an earlier analysis, most TCR beta V segments were productive about 87% or about 30% of the time.

This receptor was obtained from a middle-aged woman in good health and CMV-seronegative. Sequenced material: PBMCs. The chain employs TRBV18 and TRBJ2-3; D is ambiguous. CDR3 DNA: TGTGCCAGCTCACCACCCACTTCGGGAGATACGCAGTATTTT. Its protein product is CASSPPTSGDTQYF.